This T cell receptor (beta chain) was retrieved from a study of CD8+ T cells in alopecia areata. Study conclusions and caveats: Only one nonresponder was present, which leaves the link between baseline CD8+ expansion and response uncertain. A great number of expanded lesional clones endured in scalp and blood during tofacitinib. Sequenced scalp T cells also include alphabeta T cells resident in normal skin.

Treatment noted: oral pan-JAK inhibitor, 5-10 mg twice daily. From alopecia areata patients, lesional scalp punch biopsies and peripheral blood were collected. This CDR3 has 14 residues. CDR1 and CDR2 from the germline V gene are SGHTA and FQGNSA. The V end was cut by 2 bases, the J end by 2 bases, with 9 bases between. Notes on this clone: Its antigen remains unknown.

RNA, once extracted, was reverse transcribed into cDNA for use as the sequencing template. Measured with immunoSEQ multiplex PCR; TCRdb has only the in-frame clones, and not every one. The sample contains over 150,000 clones, 60% of which appear only once. This clonotype originated in a human donor with alopecia areata. The chain employs TRBV7-2 and TRBJ2-5; D not certain. The sample was CD4+ T cells sorted from blood, taken at week 4, from a patient treated with tofacitinib. The DNA for the CDR3 is TGTGCCAGCAGCTTATATACAGCACAAGAGACCCAGTACTTC. Its protein product is CASSLYTAQETQYF.